This T cell receptor (beta chain) derives from a study of cytomegalovirus exposure and HLA in healthy donors. The CDR3 spans 16 residues. V was clipped by 2 bases and J by 6 bases; unmatched bases: 10. The germline gives CDR1 MNHEY, CDR2 SVGAGI. PCR was performed using 60 Vbeta and 13 Jbeta primers. Assay used: immunoSEQ multiplex PCR; TCRdb lists only in-frame clones, some missing. Seen here are approximately 100,000 clones, roughly 80% observed once, and the top ten hold approximately 15%. The sequenced material came from PBMCs. This TCR was sampled from a man aged 60 to 75 in good health and CMV-seropositive. This chain connects TRBV6-5 to TRBJ2-7; 10 bases are a match to TRBD1. CDR3 amino acids: CASSYGSPGQGTEQYF. The CDR3 coding sequence is TGTGCCAGCAGTTACGGTTCGCCGGGACAGGGGACCGAGCAGTACTTC.